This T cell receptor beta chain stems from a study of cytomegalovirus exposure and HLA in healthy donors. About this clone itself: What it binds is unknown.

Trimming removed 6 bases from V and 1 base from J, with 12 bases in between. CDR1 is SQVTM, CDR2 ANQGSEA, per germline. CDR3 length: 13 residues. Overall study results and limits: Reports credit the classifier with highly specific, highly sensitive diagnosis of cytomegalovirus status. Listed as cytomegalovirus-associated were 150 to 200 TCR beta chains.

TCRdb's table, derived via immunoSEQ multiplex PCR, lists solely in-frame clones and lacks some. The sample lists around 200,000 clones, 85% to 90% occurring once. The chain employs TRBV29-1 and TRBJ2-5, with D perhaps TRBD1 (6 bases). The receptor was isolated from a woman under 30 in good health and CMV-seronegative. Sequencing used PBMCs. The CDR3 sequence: CSVGQRVQETQYF. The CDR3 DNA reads TGCAGCGTCGGACAGAGGGTCCAAGAGACCCAGTACTTC.